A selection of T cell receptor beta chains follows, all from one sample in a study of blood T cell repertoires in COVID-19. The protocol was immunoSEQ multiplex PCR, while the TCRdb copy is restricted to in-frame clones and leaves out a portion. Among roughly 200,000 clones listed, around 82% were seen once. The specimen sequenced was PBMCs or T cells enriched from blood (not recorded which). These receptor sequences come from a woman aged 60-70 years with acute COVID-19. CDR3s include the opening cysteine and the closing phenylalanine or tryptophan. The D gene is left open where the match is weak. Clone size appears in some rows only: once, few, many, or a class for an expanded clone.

CDR3: CASSSRQDRVVADTQYF
DNA: TGTGCCAGCAGCTCCCGACAGGATCGAGTTGTTGCAGATACGCAGTATTTT
length: 17
D: NA
J: TRBJ2-3
V: TRBV9
size: NA

CDR3: CASSQGGVSEAFF
DNA: TGTGCCAGTAGTCAAGGAGGGGTCTCTGAAGCTTTCTTT
length: 13
D: NA
J: TRBJ1-1
V: TRBV19
size: many

CDR3: CASSSWAGNTEAFF
DNA: TGTGCCAGCAGTTCATGGGCGGGGAACACTGAAGCTTTCTTT
length: 14
D: NA
J: TRBJ1-1
V: TRBV27
size: NA

CDR3: CASSQGPPRFTNYGYTF
DNA: TGCGCCAGCAGCCAAGGGCCTCCCAGGTTTACTAACTATGGCTACACCTTC
length: 17
D: NA
J: TRBJ1-2
V: TRBV4-1
size: NA

CDR3: CASSHPPGVGTDTQYF
DNA: TGCGCCAGCAGCCACCCCCCAGGGGTCGGCACAGATACGCAGTATTTT
length: 16
D: NA
J: TRBJ2-3
V: TRBV4-3
size: NA

CDR3: CATSSDRYGYTF
DNA: TGTGCCACCAGCAGCGACAGGTATGGCTACACCTTC
length: 12
D: NA
J: TRBJ1-2
V: TRBV15
size: medium-sized

CDR3: CASSQGVGQGNSYEQYF
DNA: TGTGCCAGCAGCCAAGGGGTTGGACAGGGAAACTCCTACGAGCAGTACTTC
length: 17
D: TRBD1
J: TRBJ2-7
V: TRBV3-1/TRBV3-2
size: NA

CDR3: CATSDYGVETQYF
DNA: TGTGCCACCAGTGACTACGGGGTGGAGACCCAGTACTTC
length: 13
D: NA
J: TRBJ2-5
V: TRBV24-1
size: NA

CDR3: CASSPRAGGDTQYF
DNA: TGTGCCAGCAGCCCCCGGGCAGGGGGAGATACGCAGTATTTT
length: 14
D: TRBD1
J: TRBJ2-3
V: TRBV7-2
size: NA

CDR3: CAISETDFYNEQFF
DNA: TGTGCCATCAGTGAGACGGACTTTTACAATGAGCAGTTCTTC
length: 14
D: NA
J: TRBJ2-1
V: TRBV10-3
size: NA

CDR3: CASSLAGLAVNNEQFF
DNA: TGCGCCAGCAGCTTGGCCGGGCTAGCGGTGAACAATGAGCAGTTCTTC
length: 16
D: TRBD2
J: TRBJ2-1
V: TRBV5-1
size: NA

CDR3: CASKRQGDSPLHF
DNA: TGTGCCAGTAAGAGGCAAGGGGATTCACCCCTCCACTTT
length: 13
D: NA
J: TRBJ1-6
V: TRBV19
size: NA

CDR3: CASSFPPGQRTDTQYF
DNA: TGTGCCAGCAGCTTTCCCCCGGGACAACGCACAGATACGCAGTATTTT
length: 16
D: NA
J: TRBJ2-3
V: TRBV13
size: NA

CDR3: CASSYGQGVSGANVLTF
DNA: TGTGCCAGCAGCTACGGACAGGGCGTCTCTGGGGCCAACGTCCTGACTTTC
length: 17
D: TRBD1
J: TRBJ2-6
V: TRBV3-1/TRBV3-2
size: NA

CDR3: CASSYSDRVGYGYTF
DNA: TGTGCCAGCAGTTATTCAGACAGGGTGGGCTATGGCTACACCTTC
length: 15
D: TRBD1
J: TRBJ1-2
V: TRBV27
size: once

CDR3: CASSPPGLLNYGYTF
DNA: TGTGCCAGCAGCCCCCCCGGACTTCTTAACTATGGCTACACCTTC
length: 15
D: NA
J: TRBJ1-2
V: TRBV7-2
size: NA

CDR3: CASSPSYTTYEQYF
DNA: TGTGCCAGCAGCCCCTCTTACACCACCTACGAGCAGTACTTC
length: 14
D: NA
J: TRBJ2-7
V: TRBV7-2
size: NA

CDR3: CASLRDTDTGELFF
DNA: TGCGCCAGCCTCCGGGACACGGACACCGGGGAGCTGTTTTTT
length: 14
D: NA
J: TRBJ2-2
V: TRBV5-1
size: NA

CDR3: CASSYTGGAGQPQHF
DNA: TGTGCCAGCAGTTATACAGGGGGCGCCGGTCAGCCCCAGCATTTT
length: 15
D: TRBD1
J: TRBJ1-5
V: TRBV6-5
size: NA

CDR3: CAISEGPSGAFF
DNA: TGTGCCATCAGTGAGGGGCCGTCTGGGGCTTTCTTT
length: 12
D: NA
J: TRBJ1-1
V: TRBV10-3
size: NA

CDR3: CASSSLAGVLGYQETQYF
DNA: TGTGCCAGCAGCTCGCTAGCGGGAGTGTTGGGGTACCAAGAGACCCAGTACTTC
length: 18
D: TRBD2
J: TRBJ2-5
V: TRBV7-2
size: NA

CDR3: CAISEYGGQGNTEAFF
DNA: TGTGCCATCAGTGAGTACGGGGGACAGGGGAACACTGAAGCTTTCTTT
length: 16
D: TRBD1
J: TRBJ1-1
V: TRBV10-3
size: NA

CDR3: CASIAQGAPTGELFF
DNA: TGTGCCAGCATCGCACAGGGGGCGCCCACCGGGGAGCTGTTTTTT
length: 15
D: TRBD1
J: TRBJ2-2
V: TRBV2
size: NA

CDR3: CASNDRGGGNYGYTF
DNA: TGTGCCAGTAACGACAGGGGAGGCGGTAACTATGGCTACACCTTC
length: 15
D: TRBD1
J: TRBJ1-2
V: TRBV25-1
size: NA

CDR3: CASSLLAWGGDSPLHF
DNA: TGTGCCAGCAGTTTATTGGCTTGGGGCGGAGACTCACCCCTCCACTTT
length: 16
D: NA
J: TRBJ1-6
V: TRBV27
size: NA

CDR3: CASTSKRVGGEQYF
DNA: TGTGCCAGCACCTCGAAACGCGTGGGGGGCGAGCAGTACTTC
length: 14
D: NA
J: TRBJ2-7
V: TRBV7-2
size: once

CDR3: CASSQGLAGEVPQETQYF
DNA: TGCGCCAGCAGTCAGGGACTAGCGGGAGAAGTGCCTCAAGAGACCCAGTACTTC
length: 18
D: TRBD2
J: TRBJ2-5
V: TRBV10-2
size: NA

CDR3: CASSLSYGSNEKLFF
DNA: TGCGCCAGCAGCTTGTCATATGGGAGTAATGAAAAACTGTTTTTT
length: 15
D: NA
J: TRBJ1-4
V: TRBV5-1
size: NA

CDR3: CAGGTGMTEAFF
DNA: TGTGCCGGCGGGACAGGGATGACTGAAGCTTTCTTT
length: 12
D: TRBD1
J: TRBJ1-1
V: TRBV5-4
size: NA

CDR3: CASSVGLNRATRGYTF
DNA: TGTGCCAGCAGTGTTGGACTCAACCGGGCCACTCGAGGCTACACCTTC
length: 16
D: NA
J: TRBJ1-2
V: TRBV2
size: NA

CDR3: CATSRAADLAGETQYF
DNA: TGTGCCACCAGCAGAGCTGCCGACCTAGCGGGGGAGACCCAGTACTTC
length: 16
D: TRBD2
J: TRBJ2-5
V: TRBV15
size: NA

CDR3: CASSLGQLDLINYGYTF
DNA: TGTGCCAGCAGTTTAGGACAGCTGGATCTAATTAACTATGGCTACACCTTC
length: 17
D: NA
J: TRBJ1-2
V: TRBV28
size: NA

CDR3: CASLRDTSNYGYTF
DNA: TGTGCCAGCCTCCGGGACACCTCTAACTATGGCTACACCTTC
length: 14
D: NA
J: TRBJ1-2
V: TRBV28
size: NA

CDR3: CASSGPLGWRAQETQYF
DNA: TGTGCCAGTAGTGGACCCCTTGGCTGGCGGGCCCAAGAGACCCAGTACTTC
length: 17
D: NA
J: TRBJ2-5
V: TRBV19
size: NA

CDR3: CASSPTWDRGISGELFF
DNA: TGTGCCAGCAGCCCAACATGGGACAGGGGGATCAGCGGGGAGCTGTTTTTT
length: 17
D: TRBD1
J: TRBJ2-2
V: TRBV7-2
size: NA

CDR3: CASGREANEKLFF
DNA: TGCGCCAGCGGCAGGGAGGCTAATGAAAAACTGTTTTTT
length: 13
D: NA
J: TRBJ1-4
V: TRBV5-1
size: few

CDR3: CASSQDSIQHF
DNA: TGTGCCAGCAGCCAGGACAGTATCCAGCATTTT
length: 11
D: NA
J: TRBJ1-5
V: TRBV3-1/TRBV3-2
size: NA

CDR3: CASSELAGGQETQYF
DNA: TGTGCCAGCAGTGAATTAGCGGGGGGGCAAGAGACCCAGTACTTC
length: 15
D: TRBD2
J: TRBJ2-5
V: TRBV6-1
size: few

CDR3: CASSTTGYTGELFF
DNA: TGTGCCAGCAGCACGACAGGGTACACCGGGGAGCTGTTTTTT
length: 14
D: TRBD1
J: TRBJ2-2
V: TRBV9
size: NA

CDR3: CASSLETGGINEQFF
DNA: TGCGCCAGCAGCCTGGAGACGGGAGGGATCAATGAGCAGTTCTTC
length: 15
D: TRBD2
J: TRBJ2-1
V: TRBV5-1
size: once

CDR3: CASTTGDLISPLHF
DNA: TGTGCCAGTACGACAGGGGATCTTATTTCACCCCTCCACTTT
length: 14
D: TRBD1
J: TRBJ1-6
V: TRBV19
size: NA

CDR3: CASSLSGQSNTEAFF
DNA: TGTGCCAGCAGCTTGAGCGGACAGTCGAACACTGAAGCTTTCTTT
length: 15
D: NA
J: TRBJ1-1
V: TRBV6-5
size: once

CDR3: CASSLGLREHTDTQYF
DNA: TGTGCCAGCAGCCTTGGTTTGAGGGAACACACAGATACGCAGTATTTT
length: 16
D: NA
J: TRBJ2-3
V: TRBV11-3
size: NA

CDR3: CASSFYRGEESRETQYF
DNA: TGCGCCAGCAGCTTTTACAGGGGGGAAGAGTCACGAGAGACCCAGTACTTC
length: 17
D: TRBD1
J: TRBJ2-5
V: TRBV5-1
size: NA

CDR3: CASSPSTGASGEKLFF
DNA: TGTGCCAGCTCACCCTCGACAGGGGCCTCGGGTGAAAAACTGTTTTTT
length: 16
D: TRBD1
J: TRBJ1-4
V: TRBV18
size: NA

CDR3: CATSHWDRNYGYTF
DNA: TGTGCCACCAGCCATTGGGACAGAAACTATGGCTACACCTTC
length: 14
D: TRBD1
J: TRBJ1-2
V: TRBV24-1
size: NA

CDR3: CASSWIQGSTEAFF
DNA: TGCGCCAGCAGCTGGATACAGGGTAGCACTGAAGCTTTCTTT
length: 14
D: NA
J: TRBJ1-1
V: TRBV5-1
size: NA

CDR3: CASSFWPKTGKNTEAFF
DNA: TGTGCCAGCAGTTTCTGGCCCAAGACAGGAAAGAACACTGAAGCTTTCTTT
length: 17
D: NA
J: TRBJ1-1
V: TRBV28
size: once